Reported below is one TCR beta chain. The sample originates from a study of blood T cell repertoires in COVID-19. Germline CDR1 is GTSNPN and CDR2 is SVGIG (reference sequence). With 3 bases removed from V and 5 bases from J, the gap between germline ends came to 10 bases. The CDR3 has 12 residues. Clones were read by immunoSEQ multiplex PCR, and TCRdb kept only the in-frame ones, dropping some. The sample yields around 380,000 clones, around 87% seen once. V is TRBV30 and J is TRBJ1-1; possible D gene TRBD1, 5 bases. The clonotype originates from a man aged 25-40 years who had recovered from COVID-19. Specimen: PBMCs or T cells enriched from blood (not recorded which). The CDR3 DNA reads as TGTGCCTGGAGAACGGGGGGGACTGAAGCTTTCTTT. This codes for CAWRTGGTEAFF. Combining the CDR3 with reference TRBV30 and TRBJ1-1 gives the whole variable domain SQTIHQWPATLVQPVGSPLSLECTVEGTSNPNLYWYRQAAGRGLQLLFYSVGIGQISSEVPQNLSASRPQDRQFILSSKKLLLSDSGFYLCAWRTGGTEAFFGQGTRLTVV.